The 21 T cell receptor beta chains in this list originate from one sample, sequenced in a study of identical twins. TCRdb processed the 5' RACE reads anew with MiXCR; each CDR3 protein has one entry. Of around 140,000 distinct CDR3 sequences detected, under 4.5% appear once; the ten largest clones hold around 8%. Sequenced material: memory T cells sorted from blood. Every receptor here comes from a young man in good health.

There are many counts of this clonotype. This chain joins TRBV12-3 or TRBV12-4 and TRBJ2-7, with a weak D call TRBD1 (5 bases). V lost 6 bases, J lost 7 bases, and 16 bases lay in between. The CDR3 contains 13 residues. The CDR3 here is CASSHSTALEQYV. The CDR3 region has the DNA TGTGCCAGCAGCCATTCGACAGCGCTTGAGCAGTACGTC.

In its sample, this clonotype was seen a few times. J is TRBJ2-1 and V is TRBV4-2, with TRBD2 matching over 14 bases. The germline V gene has CDR1 LGHNA and CDR2 YNFKEQ. This CDR3 region has 15 residues. V lost 1 base, J lost 13 bases, and 6 bases stayed unmatched. The CDR3 loop reads CASSQVGLAGVDQFF. CDR3 bases: TGTGCCAGCAGCCAAGTGGGACTAGCGGGAGTGGATCAGTTCTTC.

This clonotype has a count of ten or more. V and J are TRBV7-2 and TRBJ1-2; D gene ambiguous. The germline V and J ends were trimmed by 2 bases and 1 base, with 8 bases remaining between them. CDR3 size: 14 residues. Germline V CDR1 and CDR2: SGHTA, FQGNSA. Written as DNA, the CDR3 is TGTGCCAGCAGCTTAACAGTTCTTAACTATGGCTACACCTTC. Translated: CASSLTVLNYGYTF. Drawing the rest from reference TRBV7-2 and TRBJ1-2, the complete variable domain is GAGVSQSPSNKVTEKGKDVELRCDPISGHTALYWYRQSLGQGLEFLIYFQGNSAPDKSGLPSDRFSAERTGGSVSTLTIQRTQQEDSAVYLCASSLTVLNYGYTFGSGTRLTVV.

This clonotype was observed at least ten times. This chain connects TRBV20-1 to TRBJ2-7; tentatively, D is TRBD2 (6 bases). The V and J ends lost 6 bases and 6 bases respectively, with 18 bases between them. Per the germline V gene, CDR1 is DFQATT and CDR2 is SNEGSKA (reference sequence). The CDR3 is made up of 13 amino acids. CDR3 bases: TGCAGTGCCGCCCCGACGGGAGTTTCCGAGCAGTACTTC. Its protein is CSAAPTGVSEQYF.

There are many counts of this clonotype. The chain carries TRBV3-1 and TRBJ2-1, with 8 positions matching TRBD2. This CDR3 comprises 18 residues. With 1 base clipped from V and 6 bases from J, the junction kept 14 bases outside the gene matches. The germline V gene has CDR1 LGHDT and CDR2 YNNKEL (reference sequence). The CDR3 reads CASSQVRAGVRRGNEQFF. CDR3 bases: TGTGCCAGCAGCCAAGTACGAGCGGGAGTGAGGCGGGGCAATGAGCAGTTCTTC.

In its sample, this clonotype was seen many times. This chain uses TRBV15 with TRBJ1-2; D not resolved. The CDR3 is 14 amino acids. Germline CDR1 reads LNHNV; CDR2 reads YYDKDF (reference sequence). With 0 bases removed from V and 7 bases from J, the gap between germline ends came to 12 bases. CDR3 sequence: CATSRDIGSSGYTF. In DNA, the CDR3 is TGTGCCACCAGCAGAGATATAGGAAGCTCTGGCTACACCTTC.

This clonotype came up a few times. The gene calls are TRBV12-3 or TRBV12-4 and TRBJ2-7, with TRBD1 matching 8 bases. This CDR3 is 15 amino acids long. Trimming at V came to 5 bases and at J to 4 bases, leaving 10 bases not matched to a gene. CDR3 residues: CASSTGGTGSYEQYF. The CDR3 bases are TGTGCCAGCAGTACAGGGGGGACAGGATCATACGAGCAGTACTTC.

This clonotype was counted many times. The chain is built from TRBV6-1 and TRBJ2-1; 11 nucleotides line up with TRBD2. V lost 5 bases and J lost 2; bases outside the gene matches: 11. The CDR3 is 18 amino acids. Germline-derived CDR1 and CDR2 are MNHNS and SASEGT. This CDR3 is CASSPLTELAGAYNEQFF. The DNA for the CDR3 is TGTGCCAGCAGTCCCCTGACCGAACTAGCGGGAGCCTACAATGAGCAGTTCTTC.

This clonotype was observed many times. The chain employs TRBV3-1 and TRBJ2-1, with D possibly matching TRBD1 (6 bases). Trimming stripped 4 bases from V and 8 bases from J, with 15 bases between. Germline values: CDR1 LGHDT, CDR2 YNNKEL (reference sequence). The CDR3 is 14 amino acids. In nucleotides, the CDR3 is TGTGCCAGCAGCCGACCACAGGGTCTCCATGAGCAGTTCTTC. Its protein is CASSRPQGLHEQFF.

This clonotype was picked up many times. V gene TRBV5-1 combines with J gene TRBJ1-2, with TRBD1 as a possible D gene (6 bases). Trimming stripped 4 bases from V and 6 bases from J, with 16 bases between. The CDR3 is 14 amino acids. CDR1 is SGHRS, CDR2 YFSETQ, per germline. CDR3 in DNA: TGCGCCAGCAGCCCACGACAGGACCCGCATGGCTACACCTTC. Its protein product is CASSPRQDPHGYTF.

Concerning this clonotype: One base away lies a much larger clone, so this may be a sequencing read error. The chain uses TRBV2 and TRBJ2-2; TRBD1 might be the D (5 bases). This CDR3 has 14 residues. CDR1 and CDR2 (germline): SNHLY, FYNNEI. V was clipped by 7 bases and J by 4 bases, with 13 bases between them. CDR3 protein: CASTVQEFTGELFF. As DNA, the CDR3 is TGTGCCAGCACCGTACAGGAATTCACCGGGGAGCTGTTTTTT.

This clonotype appeared many times. The chain is built from TRBV12-3 or TRBV12-4 and TRBJ1-2; D unresolved. Trimming left V 4 bases short and J 6 bases short, with 9 bases between. The CDR3 has 12 amino acids. CDR3 coding DNA: TGTGCCAGCAGTTGGACTCCTAATGGCTACACCTTC. This sequence encodes CASSWTPNGYTF.

There are many counts of this clonotype. CDR3: CASSPQATGYPEAFF. The CDR3 bases are TGTGCCAGCAGCCCTCAAGCGACAGGGTACCCTGAAGCTTTCTTT. J is TRBJ1-1 and V is TRBV11-2; TRBD1 agrees at 7 bases. Germline V gene data show CDR1 as SGHAT and CDR2 as FQNNGV. CDR3 length equals 15 residues. V lost 5 bases, J lost 6 bases, and 12 bases stayed unmatched.

There are many counts of this clonotype. The chain combines TRBV5-1 with TRBJ2-2; 10 bases agree with TRBD1. The CDR3 spans 17 residues. The germline V gene has CDR1 SGHRS and CDR2 YFSETQ. J was trimmed by 9 bases and V by 4 bases; bases with no gene match: 15. CDR3 sequence (DNA): TGCGCCAGCAGCAAATCTCCCGGGACAGGGGCCGGCCGGGAGCTGTTTTTT. It specifies CASSKSPGTGAGRELFF.

This clonotype was counted at least ten times. The chain carries TRBV29-1 and TRBJ2-5; 8 nucleotides align to TRBD1. V lost 5 bases to trimming and J lost 1 base; unmatched junction nucleotides: 3. The germline gives CDR1 SQVTM, CDR2 ANQGSEA. This CDR3 contains 13 residues. The CDR3 is CSVNRGSQETQYF. Here the CDR3 DNA reads TGCAGCGTTAACAGGGGGTCCCAAGAGACCCAGTACTTC.

This clonotype was recorded many times. The chain couples TRBV29-1 to TRBJ2-1; the D call may be TRBD1 or TRBD2 (5 bases each). The ends were cut back, 0 bases at V and 7 bases at J, with 7 bases in the middle. The germline V gene encodes CDR1 SQVTM and CDR2 ANQGSEA. The CDR3 runs to 12 residues. DNA of the CDR3: TGCAGCGTTGAAGATGGGACGAATGAGCAGTTCTTC. It yields the protein CSVEDGTNEQFF.

This clonotype was recorded many times. The V call is TRBV7-2, the J call TRBJ1-4; D gene unclear. Germline V gives CDR1 SGHTA, CDR2 FQGNSA. Deletions cut 5 bases from V and 8 bases from J, with 12 bases between. CDR3 length: 13 residues. The CDR3 coding sequence is TGTGCCAGCAGCCTAATCTTCGGGGAAAAACTGTTTTTT. Its protein product is CASSLIFGEKLFF.

This clonotype was detected many times. This chain links TRBV10-3 with TRBJ2-3; D perhaps matches TRBD1 (5 bases). The ends were cut back, 1 base at V and 5 bases at J, with 10 bases in the middle. CDR3 length: 14 amino acids. The germline V gene encodes CDR1 ENHRY and CDR2 SYGVKD. DNA for the CDR3: TGTGCCATCAGTGAGTTATTCCAGGGAGATACGCAGTATTTT. It codes for CAISELFQGDTQYF.

This clonotype was observed many times. The V call is TRBV15, the J call TRBJ2-4; no clear D. V was trimmed by 8 bases and J by 0 bases, leaving 8 bases between them. CDR1 is LNHNV, CDR2 YYDKDF, per germline (reference sequence). The CDR3 runs 13 residues. The CDR3 spells CATGVLAKNIQYF. The CDR3 DNA sequence: TGTGCCACCGGGGTTCTAGCCAAAAACATTCAGTACTTC. Drawing the rest from reference TRBV15 and TRBJ2-4, the complete variable domain is DAMVIQNPRYQVTQFGKPVTLSCSQTLNHNVMYWYQQKSSQAPKLLFHYYDKDFNNEADTPDNFQSRRPNTSFCFLDIRSPGLGDTAMYLCATGVLAKNIQYFGAGTRLSVL.

This clonotype was picked up many times. The chain joins TRBV5-1 to TRBJ1-1, with TRBD1 as a possible D gene (6 bases). The CDR3 totals 14 residues. V was clipped by 5 bases and J by 8 bases, with 19 bases between them. Germline V lookup: CDR1 SGHRS, CDR2 YFSETQ. The CDR3 sequence: CASRSPNREAEAFF. As DNA, the CDR3 is TGCGCCAGCAGAAGTCCGAACAGGGAGGCCGAAGCTTTCTTT.

This clonotype was seen at least ten times. This chain connects TRBV5-1 to TRBJ1-3; 7 positions match TRBD1. Trimming took 0 bases from V and 3 from J; bases not matched to a gene: 6. The CDR3 consists of 16 residues. Germline V gene data show CDR1 as SGHRS and CDR2 as YFSETQ. This CDR3 reads CASSLAPGTDGNTIYF. The CDR3 DNA is TGCGCCAGCAGCTTGGCTCCCGGGACAGATGGAAACACCATATATTTT.